Listed below are T cell receptor beta chains from one sample, sequenced in a study of cytomegalovirus exposure and HLA in healthy donors. Libraries were prepared by immunoSEQ multiplex PCR; TCRdb keeps only in-frame clonotypes and omits some of them. The sample has approximately 85,000 clones, about four fifths seen once. The source material was PBMCs. These receptors originate from a man in his fifties or sixties in good health and CMV-seropositive. Each CDR3 is given with its conserved first and last residue. D genes are given only for firm matches. Clone size is not always given. Where it is, it says once, few, many or a class for expanded clones.

>.|TRBJ2-6|TRBV6-5|.
CASSPRRSGANVLTF
TGTGCCAGCAGTCCGAGGAGGTCTGGGGCCAACGTCCTGACTTTC
>TRBD1|TRBJ2-1|TRBV19|.
CASSIVPGQYNEQFF
TGTGCCAGTAGTATAGTCCCGGGACAGTACAATGAGCAGTTCTTC
>TRBD1|TRBJ2-5|TRBV19|.
CASSPRQGAVQETQYF
TGTGCCAGTAGTCCCCGACAGGGAGCCGTCCAAGAGACCCAGTACTTC
>.|TRBJ2-6|TRBV5-5|.
CASRDGSPTSGANGLTF
TGTGCCAGTAGAGACGGCAGCCCAACCTCTGGGGCCAACGGCCTGACTTTC
>TRBD1|TRBJ1-4|TRBV7-2|.
CASSQGVRKKLFF
TGTGCCAGCAGCCAGGGGGTCAGGAAAAAACTGTTTTTT
>TRBD2|TRBJ2-7|TRBV7-9|.
CSSSSGLAGDAQYF
TGTTCCAGCAGCTCAGGACTAGCGGGAGATGCGCAGTACTTC
>.|TRBJ1-2|TRBV5-6|.
CASSLKRQDYGYTF
TGTGCCAGCAGCTTGAAGAGACAGGACTATGGCTACACCTTC
>.|TRBJ2-3|TRBV11-2|.
CASSLVLASSTDTQYF
TGTGCCAGCAGCTTAGTCTTAGCCTCTAGCACAGATACGCAGTATTTT
>TRBD2|TRBJ2-1|TRBV10-3|.
CAISESKTSGSSVQFF
TGTGCCATCAGTGAGTCGAAGACTAGCGGGAGTAGCGTGCAGTTCTTC
>.|TRBJ2-2|TRBV11-3|.
CASRADSTGELFF
TGTGCCAGCAGAGCGGACTCCACCGGGGAGCTGTTTTTT
>.|TRBJ1-2|TRBV30|.
CAWSAGVGYTF
TGTGCCTGGAGCGCAGGGGTAGGCTACACCTTC
>TRBD1|TRBJ1-1|TRBV19|.
CASSIRQGEAFF
TGTGCCAGTAGTATACGACAGGGTGAAGCTTTCTTT
>TRBD2|TRBJ2-7|TRBV7-2|few
CASSFGSRSGRGEQYF
TGTGCCAGCAGCTTCGGGTCACGTAGCGGGAGGGGCGAGCAGTACTTC
>.|TRBJ2-7|TRBV27|once
CASSSPGAGDYEQYF
TGTGCCAGCAGTTCCCCGGGGGCGGGAGACTACGAGCAGTACTTC
>TRBD1|TRBJ2-6|TRBV19|.
CASSAKGQGIAGANVLTF
TGTGCCAGTAGTGCGAAGGGACAGGGGATTGCAGGGGCCAACGTCCTGACTTTC
>TRBD2|TRBJ2-1|TRBV7-2|once
CASSFSLADYNEQFF
TGTGCCAGCAGCTTCTCGCTAGCGGATTACAATGAGCAGTTCTTC
>.|TRBJ2-5|TRBV6-5|.
CASSRARVQETQYF
TGTGCCAGCAGTCGAGCGCGGGTACAAGAGACCCAGTACTTC
>.|TRBJ1-4|TRBV4-2|.
CASSLGRAATNEKLFF
TGTGCCAGCAGCCTGGGCAGAGCTGCAACTAATGAAAAACTGTTTTTT
>TRBD1|TRBJ1-2|TRBV4-2|.
CASSQDLIGTGGSYGYTF
TGTGCCAGCAGCCAAGATCTGATCGGGACAGGGGGCTCCTATGGCTACACCTTC
>TRBD2|TRBJ2-7|TRBV7-9|.
CASSWTSSPYEQYF
TGTGCCAGCAGTTGGACTAGCTCCCCCTACGAGCAGTACTTC
>.|TRBJ2-3|TRBV10-3|once
CAISDSAGTSTDTQYF
TGTGCCATCAGTGATTCTGCGGGTACTAGCACAGATACGCAGTATTTT
>.|TRBJ2-2|TRBV11-2|few
CASSLAPRVGTGELFF
TGTGCCAGCAGCTTAGCACCCAGGGTTGGCACCGGGGAGCTGTTTTTT
>.|TRBJ2-7|TRBV2|.
CASSDGVYEQYF
TGTGCCAGCAGTGACGGGGTGTATGAGCAGTACTTC
>TRBD2|TRBJ2-2|TRBV7-9|.
CASSRGLVGTGELFF
TGTGCCAGCAGCCGCGGACTAGTCGGTACCGGGGAGCTGTTTTTT
>.|TRBJ1-1|TRBV7-9|.
CSSIQAGGYYNTEAFF
TGTTCCAGCATCCAAGCGGGGGGGTATTATAACACTGAAGCTTTCTTT
>.|TRBJ2-7|TRBV5-5|once
CASSWGTTTYEQYF
TGTGCCAGCAGCTGGGGGACAACGACCTACGAGCAGTACTTC
>.|TRBJ2-6|TRBV9|.
CASSPVGGSGANVLTF
TGTGCCAGCAGCCCGGTTGGTGGCTCTGGGGCCAACGTCCTGACTTTC
>.|TRBJ2-1|TRBV7-8|.
CASSLTAGSSYNEQFF
TGTGCCAGCAGCTTAACGGCAGGCAGCTCCTACAATGAGCAGTTCTTC
>.|TRBJ2-3|TRBV5-1|.
CASSSFFCTDTQYF
TGCGCCAGCAGCTCCTTTTTTTGCACAGATACGCAGTATTTT
>.|TRBJ2-1|TRBV5-1|.
CASSLGAGSSYNEQFF
TGCGCCAGCAGCTTGGGGGCGGGTAGCTCCTACAATGAGCAGTTCTTC
>.|TRBJ2-1|TRBV11-2|.
CASSSDDGMNPHEQFF
TGTGCCAGCAGCTCAGATGACGGGATGAATCCTCATGAGCAGTTCTTC
>TRBD2|TRBJ2-3|TRBV10-2|.
CASKERLAFDTDTQYF
TGCGCCAGCAAGGAGAGACTAGCCTTTGACACAGATACGCAGTATTTT
>TRBD2|TRBJ2-5|TRBV6-5|.
CASRPGLAFQETQYF
TGTGCCAGCAGACCCGGACTAGCGTTTCAAGAGACCCAGTACTTC
>.|TRBJ2-5|TRBV6-5|few
CASIRNREGTQYF
TGTGCCAGCATTAGGAACAGGGAGGGGACCCAGTACTTC
>TRBD2|TRBJ2-7|TRBV5-5|.
CASSQGLAGSYEQYF
TGTGCCAGCAGCCAGGGACTAGCGGGTTCCTACGAGCAGTACTTC
>.|TRBJ2-1|TRBV14|.
CASSQFRDYNEQFF
TGTGCCAGCAGCCAGTTCCGGGACTACAATGAGCAGTTCTTC
>TRBD2|TRBJ2-7|TRBV11-3|.
CASSLAPGRERYF
TGTGCCAGCAGCTTAGCTCCGGGGAGGGAACGGTACTTC
>TRBD2|TRBJ2-7|TRBV11-1|.
CASSLEASGHPLHEQYF
TGTGCCAGCAGCTTAGAGGCTAGCGGACACCCTCTCCACGAGCAGTACTTC
>TRBD2|TRBJ2-7|TRBV27|once
CASSLWGRGSYEQYF
TGTGCCAGCAGTTTATGGGGGAGGGGCTCCTACGAGCAGTACTTC
>.|TRBJ2-7|TRBV5-6|few
CASSQDRALISYEQYF
TGCGCCAGCAGCCAAGATCGCGCCCTGATTTCCTACGAGCAGTACTTC
>TRBD2|TRBJ2-3|TRBV27|.
CASSPSRASGRADTQYF
TGTGCCAGCAGTCCCTCTCGGGCTAGCGGGAGGGCAGATACGCAGTATTTT
>.|TRBJ1-1|TRBV6-6|.
CASRWGGDAQNTEAFF
TGTGCCAGCAGGTGGGGGGGGGATGCTCAGAACACTGAAGCTTTCTTT
>TRBD2|TRBJ2-1|TRBV7-2|.
CASSLAPTSNNEQFF
TGTGCCAGCAGCTTAGCCCCGACTAGCAACAATGAGCAGTTCTTC
>.|TRBJ2-1|TRBV11-3|.
CASSQQGSPLIQFF
TGTGCCAGCAGTCAACAGGGATCCCCTTTGATCCAGTTCTTC
>.|TRBJ1-2|TRBV2|.
CASVTGYGYTF
TGTGCCAGCGTGACGGGCTATGGCTACACCTTC